This T cell receptor (beta chain) was sequenced in a study of OX40 agonist ivuxolimab in advanced cancers. Trimming stripped 7 bases from V and 0 bases from J, with 16 bases between. The CDR3 loop spans 16 amino acids. The germline gives CDR1 SNHLY, CDR2 FYNNEI. Clones were read by immunoSEQ multiplex PCR, and TCRdb kept only the in-frame ones, dropping some. The profile shows about 48,000 clones, 83% of them singletons. The receptor comes from an adult with an advanced solid tumor such as melanoma, head and neck, liver or kidney cancer. The chain has TRBV2 and TRBJ1-3; possibly TRBD1 for D (5 bases). Specimen: CD4+ or CD8+ T cells sorted from blood, collected in a trial of the OX40 agonist ivuxolimab. The CDR3 DNA reads TGTGCCAGCAAGGCGGGAGGGGAGCGCTCTGGAAACACCATATATTTT. As protein: CASKAGGERSGNTIYF. The full variable domain, rest sourced from reference TRBV2 and TRBJ1-3, is EPEVTQTPSHQVTQMGQEVILRCVPISNHLYFYWYRQILGQKVEFLVSFYNNEISEKSEIFDDQFSVERPDGSNFTLKIRSTKLEDSAMYFCASKAGGERSGNTIYFGEGSWLTVV.